The clone carrying this T cell receptor (beta chain) was seen once. Antigen specificity is unknown. Given a much more abundant clone one base away, this may be a read error. TCRdb reprocessed the reads via MiXCR and lists one record per CDR3 protein. The sample includes around 180,000 distinct CDR3 sequences, roughly 20% of them seen just once. This specimen comes from a study of T cell repertoires in cytomegalovirus infection. Study-level background: Indications came from public TCR beta signatures; they pointed to CMV infection and to a matching HLA type. Points from the study as a whole: There were HLA-C-restricted CMV-specific TCR beta clonotypes dominating the ex vivo response. Summed frequency of public TCR beta families distinguished CMV carriers with the relevant HLA.

The CDR3 is made up of 14 amino acids. Germline values: CDR1 MDHEN, CDR2 SYDVKM. Sequencing used PBMCs. This TCR came from a human donor in good health (CMV status not recorded). Some clones in this sample may be carry-over from other donors' samples. V is TRBV28 and J is TRBJ2-7; TRBD1 agrees at 9 bases. The CDR3 sequence: CASRIPGQGNERYF. The CDR3 DNA follows: TGTGCCAGCAGAATACCGGGACAGGGTAACGAGCGGTACTTC.